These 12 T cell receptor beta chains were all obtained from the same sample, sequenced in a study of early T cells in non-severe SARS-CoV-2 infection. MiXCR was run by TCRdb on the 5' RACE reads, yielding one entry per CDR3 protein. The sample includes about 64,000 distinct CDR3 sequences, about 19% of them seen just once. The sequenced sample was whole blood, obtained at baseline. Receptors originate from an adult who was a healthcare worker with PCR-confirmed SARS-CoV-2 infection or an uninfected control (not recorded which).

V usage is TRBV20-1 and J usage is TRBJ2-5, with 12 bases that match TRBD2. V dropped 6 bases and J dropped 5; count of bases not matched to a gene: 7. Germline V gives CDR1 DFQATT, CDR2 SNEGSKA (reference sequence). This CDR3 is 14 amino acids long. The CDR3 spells CSAQLAGGRETQYF. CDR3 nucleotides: TGCAGTGCACAACTAGCGGGGGGAAGGGAGACCCAGTACTTC.

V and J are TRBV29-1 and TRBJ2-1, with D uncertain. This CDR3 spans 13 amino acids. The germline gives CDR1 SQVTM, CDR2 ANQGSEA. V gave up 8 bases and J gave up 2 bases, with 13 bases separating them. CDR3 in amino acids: CSTRSLTYNEQFF. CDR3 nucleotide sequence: TGCAGCACCCGAAGCCTCACCTACAATGAGCAGTTCTTC.

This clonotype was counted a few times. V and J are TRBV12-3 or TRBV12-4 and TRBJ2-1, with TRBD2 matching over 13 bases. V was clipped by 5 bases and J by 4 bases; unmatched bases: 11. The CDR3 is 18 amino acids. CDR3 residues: CASSPTAWTSGGYNEQFF. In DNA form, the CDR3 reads TGTGCCAGCAGTCCTACAGCTTGGACTAGCGGGGGTTACAATGAGCAGTTCTTC.

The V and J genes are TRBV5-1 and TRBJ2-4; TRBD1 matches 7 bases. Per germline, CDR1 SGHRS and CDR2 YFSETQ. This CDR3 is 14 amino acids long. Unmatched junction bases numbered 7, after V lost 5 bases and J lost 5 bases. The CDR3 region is CASSLQGRQNIQYF. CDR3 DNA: TGCGCCAGCAGTTTACAGGGGAGACAAAACATTCAGTACTTC. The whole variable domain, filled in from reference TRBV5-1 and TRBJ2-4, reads KAGVTQTPRYLIKTRGQQVTLSCSPISGHRSVSWYQQTPGQGLQFLFEYFSETQRNKGNFPGRFSGRQFSNSRSEMNVSTLELGDSALYLCASSLQGRQNIQYFGAGTRLSVL.

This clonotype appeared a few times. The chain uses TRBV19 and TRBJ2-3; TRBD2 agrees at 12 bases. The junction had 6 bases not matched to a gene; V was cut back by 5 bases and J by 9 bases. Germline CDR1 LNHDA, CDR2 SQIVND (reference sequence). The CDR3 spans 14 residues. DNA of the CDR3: TGTGCCAGTAGTGGACTAGCGGGGCGAGAGACGCAGTATTTT. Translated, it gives CASSGLAGRETQYF.

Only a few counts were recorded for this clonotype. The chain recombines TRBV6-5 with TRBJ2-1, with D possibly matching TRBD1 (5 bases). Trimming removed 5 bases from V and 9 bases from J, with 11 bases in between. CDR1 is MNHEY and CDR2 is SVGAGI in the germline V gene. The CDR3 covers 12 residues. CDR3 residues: CASSQDTGEQFF. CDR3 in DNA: TGTGCCAGCAGTCAGGACACCGGTGAGCAGTTCTTC.

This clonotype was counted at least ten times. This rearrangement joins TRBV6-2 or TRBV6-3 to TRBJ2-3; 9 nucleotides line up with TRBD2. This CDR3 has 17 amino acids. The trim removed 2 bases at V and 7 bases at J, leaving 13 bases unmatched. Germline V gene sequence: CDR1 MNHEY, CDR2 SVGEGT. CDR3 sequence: CASSYARYRGGAYTQYF. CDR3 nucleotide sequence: TGTGCCAGCAGTTACGCCCGGTACCGCGGGGGGGCCTATACGCAGTATTTT.

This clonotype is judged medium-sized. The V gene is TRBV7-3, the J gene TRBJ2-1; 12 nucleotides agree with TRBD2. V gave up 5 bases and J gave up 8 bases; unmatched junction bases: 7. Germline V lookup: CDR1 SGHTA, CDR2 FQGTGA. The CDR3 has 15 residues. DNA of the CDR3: TGTGCCAGCAGCACCCTAGCGGGGGGGCGGCATGAGCAGTTCTTC. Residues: CASSTLAGGRHEQFF.

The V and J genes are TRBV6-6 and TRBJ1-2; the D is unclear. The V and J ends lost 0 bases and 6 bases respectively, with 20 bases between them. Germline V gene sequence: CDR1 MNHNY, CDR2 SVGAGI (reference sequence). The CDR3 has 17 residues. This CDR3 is CASSYSSDVLRNNGYTF. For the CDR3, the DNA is TGTGCCAGCAGTTACTCATCAGATGTTCTCCGGAATAATGGCTACACCTTC.

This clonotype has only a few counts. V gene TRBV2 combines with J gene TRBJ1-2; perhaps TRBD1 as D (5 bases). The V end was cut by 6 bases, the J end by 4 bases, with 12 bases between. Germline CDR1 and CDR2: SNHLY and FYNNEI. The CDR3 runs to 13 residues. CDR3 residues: CASSLDSTYGYTF. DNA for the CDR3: TGTGCCAGCAGCCTCGACAGTACCTATGGCTACACCTTC.

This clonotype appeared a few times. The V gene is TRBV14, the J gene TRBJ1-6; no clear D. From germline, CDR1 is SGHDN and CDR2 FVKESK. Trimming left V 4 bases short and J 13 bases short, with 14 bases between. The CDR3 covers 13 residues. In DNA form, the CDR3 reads TGTGCCAGCAGCCCGGACGCCTCACGGCCCCTCCACTTT. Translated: CASSPDASRPLHF.

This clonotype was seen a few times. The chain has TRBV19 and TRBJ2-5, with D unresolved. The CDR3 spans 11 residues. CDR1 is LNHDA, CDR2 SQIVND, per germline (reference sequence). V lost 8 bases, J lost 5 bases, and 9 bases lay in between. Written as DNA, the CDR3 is TGTGCCAGTGCTGCTGGGGAGACCCAGTACTTC. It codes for CASAAGETQYF.